Detailed here is one TCR beta chain. This entry belongs to a study of blood T cell repertoires in COVID-19. Across the study: Acute and convalescent COVID-19 specimens originated in the United States, Italy and Spain.

Method: immunoSEQ multiplex PCR; TCRdb's copy keeps in-frame clones and lacks some. The sample includes fewer than 100,000 clones, about 86% of them seen just once. V shed 4 bases, J shed 3 bases, and the junction held 5 bases outside the gene matches. Germline V CDR1 and CDR2: MNHEY, SVGAGI. The CDR3 is made up of 15 amino acids. The chain uses TRBV6-5 and TRBJ2-3; 9 bases map to TRBD2. The TCR sequence derives from a man in his fifties or sixties with acute or convalescent COVID-19. Sequenced input: peripheral blood. CDR3 loop: CASSSWTSETDTQYF. The CDR3 DNA reads as TGTGCCAGCAGTTCTTGGACTAGCGAGACAGATACGCAGTATTTT.